This TCR beta chain stems from a study of blood T cell repertoires in COVID-19. Study overall: Spain, Italy and the United States supplied samples that represented acute and convalescent COVID-19. Sources were T cells, B-cell-depleted T cells, or PBMCs; the material itself was cDNA or gDNA.

The germline CDR1 and CDR2 sequences are SEHNR and FQNEAQ (reference sequence). Trimming pared 1 base from V and 2 bases from J, leaving 11 bases between. The CDR3 sequence is 15 residues long. This clone was detected once. In the source study's methods: Estimation of nucleated cell counts was performed using reference gene primer amplification. Only in-frame clones appear in the TCRdb table, and some are missing; sequencing was by immunoSEQ multiplex PCR. V, J and clone size were drawn from that table, and D and trimming were deduced from the DNA. The sample consists of roughly 30,000 clones, roughly 92% of them appearing once.

The sample consisted of peripheral blood. The rearrangement uses TRBV7-9 and TRBJ1-1; D is perhaps TRBD1 (6 bases). The clonotype was recovered from a human donor in a cohort sampled during active COVID-19. The CDR3 protein is CASSLGRTANTEAFF. CDR3 bases: TGTGCCAGCAGCTTAGGCCGGACAGCCAACACTGAAGCTTTCTTT.